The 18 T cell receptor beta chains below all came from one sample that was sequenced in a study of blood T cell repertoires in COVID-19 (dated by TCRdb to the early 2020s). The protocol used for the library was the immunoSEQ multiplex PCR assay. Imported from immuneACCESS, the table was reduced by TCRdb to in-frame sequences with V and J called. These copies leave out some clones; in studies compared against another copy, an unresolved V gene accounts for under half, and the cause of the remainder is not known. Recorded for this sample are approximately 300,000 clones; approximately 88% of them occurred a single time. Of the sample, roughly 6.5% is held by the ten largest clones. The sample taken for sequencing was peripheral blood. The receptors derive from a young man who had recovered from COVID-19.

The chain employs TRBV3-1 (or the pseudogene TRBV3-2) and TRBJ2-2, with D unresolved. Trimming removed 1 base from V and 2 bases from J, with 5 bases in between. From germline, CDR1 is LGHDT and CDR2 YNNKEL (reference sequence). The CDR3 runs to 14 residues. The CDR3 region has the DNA TGTGCCAGCAGCCAAGTAGTTAACACCGGGGAGCTGTTTTTT. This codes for CASSQVVNTGELFF.

CDR3 protein: CASSFGTGNYNEQFF. As DNA, the CDR3 is TGTGCCAGCAGCTTTGGGACAGGGAACTACAATGAGCAGTTCTTC. This chain joins TRBV5-8 and TRBJ2-1; the match to TRBD1 covers 9 bases. Germline V gene data show CDR1 as SGHTS and CDR2 as YDEGEE. J was trimmed by 3 bases and V by 2 bases; bases with no gene match: 3. This CDR3 spans 15 amino acids.

The CDR3 is CASCTELYSNQPQHF. The CDR3 nucleotides are TGTGCCAGTTGCACCGAGCTCTATAGCAATCAGCCCCAGCATTTT. The rearrangement links TRBV19 to TRBJ1-5, with unresolved D. Germline values: CDR1 LNHDA, CDR2 SQIVND (reference sequence). The CDR3 totals 15 residues. V was trimmed by 8 bases and J by 0 bases, leaving 14 bases between them.

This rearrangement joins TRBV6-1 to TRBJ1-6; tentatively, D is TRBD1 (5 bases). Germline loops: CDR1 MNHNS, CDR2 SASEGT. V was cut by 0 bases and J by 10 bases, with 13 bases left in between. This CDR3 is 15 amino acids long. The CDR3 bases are TGTGCCAGCAGTGAAGCTGGTCAGGGCAACTCACCCCTCCACTTT. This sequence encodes CASSEAGQGNSPLHF.

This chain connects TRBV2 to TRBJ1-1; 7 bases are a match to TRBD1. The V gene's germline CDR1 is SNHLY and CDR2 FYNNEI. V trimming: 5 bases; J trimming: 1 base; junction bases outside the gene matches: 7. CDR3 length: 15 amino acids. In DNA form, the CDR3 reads TGTGCCAGCAGTAGACGGGACAGCCGGAACACTGAAGCTTTCTTT. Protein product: CASSRRDSRNTEAFF.

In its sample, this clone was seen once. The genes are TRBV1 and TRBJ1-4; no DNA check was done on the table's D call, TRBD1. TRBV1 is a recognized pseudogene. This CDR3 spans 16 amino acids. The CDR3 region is CTSSQPYRAANEKLFF. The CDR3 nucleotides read TGCACCAGCAGCCAACCCTACAGGGCTGCTAATGAAAAACTGTTTTTT.

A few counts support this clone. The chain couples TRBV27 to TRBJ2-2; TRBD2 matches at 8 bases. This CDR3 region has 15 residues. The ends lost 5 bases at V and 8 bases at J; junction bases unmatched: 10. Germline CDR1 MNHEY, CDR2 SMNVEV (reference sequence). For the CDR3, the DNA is TGTGCCAGCAGTGACCACCCACTAGCGGCAGGGGAGCTGTTTTTT. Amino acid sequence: CASSDHPLAAGELFF.

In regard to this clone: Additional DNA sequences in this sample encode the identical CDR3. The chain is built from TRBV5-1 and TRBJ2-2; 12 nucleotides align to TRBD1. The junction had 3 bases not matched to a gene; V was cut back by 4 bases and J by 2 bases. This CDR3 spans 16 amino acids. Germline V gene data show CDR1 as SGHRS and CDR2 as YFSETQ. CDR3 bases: TGCGCCAGCAGCACCGGGACAGGGGGCAACACCGGGGAGCTGTTTTTT. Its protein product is CASSTGTGGNTGELFF.

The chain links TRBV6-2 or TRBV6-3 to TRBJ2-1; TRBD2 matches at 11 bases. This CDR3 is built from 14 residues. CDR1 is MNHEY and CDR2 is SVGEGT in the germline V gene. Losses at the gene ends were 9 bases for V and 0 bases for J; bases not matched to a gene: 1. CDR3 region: CASSGGDSYNEQFF. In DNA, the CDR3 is TGTGCCAGTAGCGGGGGGGACTCCTACAATGAGCAGTTCTTC.

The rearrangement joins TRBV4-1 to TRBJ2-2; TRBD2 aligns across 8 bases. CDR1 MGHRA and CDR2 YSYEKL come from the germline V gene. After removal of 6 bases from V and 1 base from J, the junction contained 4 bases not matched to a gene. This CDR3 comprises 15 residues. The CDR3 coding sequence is TGCGCCAGCAGACCCGGGACTAGGAACACCGGGGAGCTGTTTTTT. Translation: CASRPGTRNTGELFF.

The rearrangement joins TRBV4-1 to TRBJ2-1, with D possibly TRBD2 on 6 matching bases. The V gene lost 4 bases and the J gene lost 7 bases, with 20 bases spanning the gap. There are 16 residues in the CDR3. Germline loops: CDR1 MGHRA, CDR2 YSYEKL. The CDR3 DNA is TGCGCCAGCAGCCGCCTCAATACTAGCAGAGCGAATGAGCAGTTCTTC. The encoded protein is CASSRLNTSRANEQFF.

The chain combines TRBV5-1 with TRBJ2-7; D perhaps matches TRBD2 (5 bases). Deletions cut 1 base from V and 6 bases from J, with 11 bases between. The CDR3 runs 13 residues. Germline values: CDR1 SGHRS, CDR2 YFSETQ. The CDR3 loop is CASSLYVSAEQYF. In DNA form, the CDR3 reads TGCGCCAGCAGCTTGTACGTTAGCGCCGAGCAGTACTTC.

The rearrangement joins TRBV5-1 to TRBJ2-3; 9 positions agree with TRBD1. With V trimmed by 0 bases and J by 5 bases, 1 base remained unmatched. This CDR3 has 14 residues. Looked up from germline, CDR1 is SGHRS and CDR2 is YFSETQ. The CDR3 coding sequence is TGCGCCAGCAGCTTGGGGGGACAGGGAGATACGCAGTATTTT. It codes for CASSLGGQGDTQYF.

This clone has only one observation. The CDR3 coding sequence is TGTGCCAGCGCCCCAGGGGGTTACAATCAGCCCCAGCATTTT. Translating gives CASAPGGYNQPQHF. This chain uses TRBV7-8 with TRBJ1-5, with TRBD1 matching over 7 bases. Trimming took 8 bases from V and 3 from J; bases not matched to a gene: 7. This CDR3 has 14 residues. The germline V gene has CDR1 SGHVS and CDR2 FQNEAQ.

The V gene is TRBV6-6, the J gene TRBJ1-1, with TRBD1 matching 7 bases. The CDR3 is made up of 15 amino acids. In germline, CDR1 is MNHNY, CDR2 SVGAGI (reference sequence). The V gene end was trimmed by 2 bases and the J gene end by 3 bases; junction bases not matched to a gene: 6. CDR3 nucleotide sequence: TGTGCCAGCAGTTACAGGGGGCAGGGGGACACTGAAGCTTTCTTT. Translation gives CASSYRGQGDTEAFF.

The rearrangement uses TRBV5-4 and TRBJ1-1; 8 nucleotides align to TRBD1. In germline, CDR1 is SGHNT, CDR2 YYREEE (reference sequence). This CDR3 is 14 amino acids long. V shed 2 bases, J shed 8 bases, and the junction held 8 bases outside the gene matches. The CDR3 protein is CASSFTGTGSEAFF. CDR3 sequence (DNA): TGTGCCAGCAGCTTCACCGGGACAGGATCCGAAGCTTTCTTT.

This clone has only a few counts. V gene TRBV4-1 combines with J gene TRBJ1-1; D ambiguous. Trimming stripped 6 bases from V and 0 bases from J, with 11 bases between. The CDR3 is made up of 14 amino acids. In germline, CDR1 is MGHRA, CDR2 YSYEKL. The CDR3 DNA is TGCGCCAGCAGGCCCCCAGGCATGAACACTGAAGCTTTCTTT. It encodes CASRPPGMNTEAFF.

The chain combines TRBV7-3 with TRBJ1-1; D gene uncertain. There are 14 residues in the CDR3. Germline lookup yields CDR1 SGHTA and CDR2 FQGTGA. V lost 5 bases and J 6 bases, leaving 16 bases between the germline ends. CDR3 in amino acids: CASSPSQDHAEAFF. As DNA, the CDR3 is TGTGCCAGCAGCCCAAGTCAGGATCATGCTGAAGCTTTCTTT.